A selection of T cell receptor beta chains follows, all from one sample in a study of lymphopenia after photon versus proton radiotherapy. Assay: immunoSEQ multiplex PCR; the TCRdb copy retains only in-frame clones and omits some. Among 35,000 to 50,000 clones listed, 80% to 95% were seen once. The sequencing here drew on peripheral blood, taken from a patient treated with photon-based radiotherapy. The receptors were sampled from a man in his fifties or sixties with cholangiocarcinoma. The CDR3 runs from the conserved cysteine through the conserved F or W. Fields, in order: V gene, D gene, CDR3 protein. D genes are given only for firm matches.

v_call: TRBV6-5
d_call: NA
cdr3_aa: CASSYDGEARGYTF

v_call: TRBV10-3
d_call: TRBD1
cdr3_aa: CAIRADRANEKLFF

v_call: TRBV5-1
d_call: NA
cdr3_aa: CASSSSSYEQYF

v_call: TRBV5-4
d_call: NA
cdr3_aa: CASSLAPGHIQETQYF

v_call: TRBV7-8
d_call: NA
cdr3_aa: CASSSRQTYGYTF

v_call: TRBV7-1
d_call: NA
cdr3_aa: CASSASEGQSRANVLTF

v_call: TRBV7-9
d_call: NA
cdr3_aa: CASSDAGYGYTF

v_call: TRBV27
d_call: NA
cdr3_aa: CASSFLNAQYF

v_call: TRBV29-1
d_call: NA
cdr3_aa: CSVAGPRDTEAFF

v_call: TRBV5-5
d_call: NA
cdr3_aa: CASSLLGGLGYTF

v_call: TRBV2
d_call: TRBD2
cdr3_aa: CASSDAVAGATGELFF

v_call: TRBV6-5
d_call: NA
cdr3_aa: CASSYKREGGYGYTF

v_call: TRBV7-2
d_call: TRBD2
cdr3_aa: CASSRTSGPQETQYF

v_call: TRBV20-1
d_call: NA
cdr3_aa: CSARGEAEQFF

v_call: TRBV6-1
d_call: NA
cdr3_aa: CASSEDRVMNTEAFF

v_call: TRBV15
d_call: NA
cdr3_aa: CATSRDKASETQYF

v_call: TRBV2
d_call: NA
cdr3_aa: CALTLRGQSTYNEQFF

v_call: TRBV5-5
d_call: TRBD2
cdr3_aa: CASSQTGGLSYEQYF

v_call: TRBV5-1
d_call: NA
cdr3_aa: CASSSRAFAATSIQYF

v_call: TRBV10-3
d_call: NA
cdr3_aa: CAITPGSNQPQHF

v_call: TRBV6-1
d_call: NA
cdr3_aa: CASSEAPGPYNSPLHF

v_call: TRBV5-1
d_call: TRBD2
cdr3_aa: CASSFSGTSGYNEQFF

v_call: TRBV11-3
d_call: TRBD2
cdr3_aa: CASSPGRGMDTQYF

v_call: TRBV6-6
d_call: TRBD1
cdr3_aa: CASSGPGQGRNEQFF

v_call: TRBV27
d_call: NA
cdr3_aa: CASSLLAEYQETQYF

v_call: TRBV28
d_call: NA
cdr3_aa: CASSSEALSGANVLTF

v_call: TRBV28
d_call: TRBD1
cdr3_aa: CASNHAYRGRRYGYTF

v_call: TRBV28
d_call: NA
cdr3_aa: CASSRGGHRNEQFF

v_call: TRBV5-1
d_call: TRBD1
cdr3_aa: CASGWTGINEKLFF

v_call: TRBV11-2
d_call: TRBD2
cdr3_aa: CASSFGRLAGGEQYF

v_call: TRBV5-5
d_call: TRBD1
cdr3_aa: CASSPGTGNVYTF

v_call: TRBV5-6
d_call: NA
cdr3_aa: CASSLPLVIGDQQETQYF

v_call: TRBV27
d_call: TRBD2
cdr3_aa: CASSSPSGLAGGTDTQYF

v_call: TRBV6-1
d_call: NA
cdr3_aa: CASSDQIAAGYNEQFF

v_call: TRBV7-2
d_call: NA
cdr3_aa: CASSPPGLASYGYTF

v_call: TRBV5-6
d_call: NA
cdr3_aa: CASSLRETDTQYF